Described below is a single T cell receptor (beta chain) sequence and its context. This clonotype showed up just a few times. Its antigen specificity is not known. The sample holds no much larger clone one base away, and base qualities are not on file. Ficoll-Paque density gradient centrifugation was the method used to isolate PBMCs. The CDR3, from cysteine to phenylalanine, totals 17 residues. The DNA shown is the 51-base CDR3, in frame from base 1. CDR1 and CDR2, looked up from the germline V gene, are SQVTM and ANQGSEA. Trimming accounts for 4 bases at V and 2 bases at J, while the number of junction bases matched to no gene is 16. The data derive from a study of T-cell memory formation after mild COVID-19 listed by TCRdb under 2021. For context, the study as a whole: TCR sequence clusters from the two donors were found to be largely donor specific. In two donors, T-cell clones that expanded and contracted after mild COVID-19 were followed by sequencing TCRalpha and TCRbeta repertoires longitudinally. Two young, previously healthy adult volunteers, one female and one male, were included in the cohort.

The paper's findings and limits, for the study overall: Some responding clones were detected in pre-infection memory, suggesting pre-existing cross-reactive memory T cells joined the SARS-CoV-2 response. The study included only a couple of mild cases, and larger cohorts that include severe cases with pre-infection samples were judged to be necessary. Balanced CD4/CD8 phenotypes were observed for clones contracting from day 15 to 85, whereas a bias towards CD4+ was observed for a second wave of clones expanding from day 15 to 37. Contracting CD4+ clones were located mainly in the CM and EM memory subsets, whereas CD8+ clones were found to be enriched in EMRA. SARS-CoV-2 specificity was not confirmed for the second-wave clones peaking on day 37.

The reads were generated on an Illumina NovaSeq 6000. cDNA libraries for TCRalpha and TCRbeta were prepared by 5'RACE using constant-segment primers, with sample barcodes and unique molecular identifiers added. Trizol reagent was used to extract RNA from every sample. Libraries were amplified in two PCR steps, with a second sample barcode and Illumina TruSeq adapters added in the second step. The libraries were sequenced on an Illumina NovaSeq using 2 x 150 bp paired-end reads. Per the authors' processing: Reads were demultiplexed and collapsed into UMI-guided consensus sequences with migec v1.2.7. Using mixcr v2.1.11, UMI consensuses were aligned to TRA and TRB V and J templates and then assembled into clonotypes. A clonotype was counted as expanded or contracted only if both edgeR and NoisET called the change significant, with noise models trained on biological replicates. edgeR calls used a false discovery rate-adjusted p below 0.01 and a log2 fold-change threshold of 1. As an exploratory analysis of dynamics, PCA with hierarchical clustering was applied to max-normalized trajectories of the 1000 most abundant clonotypes. Separately sequenced CD4+ and CD8+ repertoires were used to assign the CD4 or CD8 phenotype of responding clones. TCRdb's own reprocessing of the public reads used fastp at Q25 and MiXCR and kept productive beta chains. Every distinct CDR3 protein forms one entry, paired with its most common genes and DNA. The V and J calls were not made by the authors but by TCRdb's processing. Counted in this sample were about 470,000 distinct CDR3 sequences; around 27% of them appeared once. Jointly, the top ten make up around 12% of the sample.

Sequenced input: PBMCs or a T cell subset sorted from them (not recorded which). The chain links TRBV29-1 with TRBJ2-7; 8 central bases correspond to TRBD2. The TCR comes from an adult woman who had mild COVID-19 (a few samples of this study predate the infection). The sample titles of this study are shuffled in the database, so cell type and time point are left out; the donor was told from shared clones. The CDR3 sequence is CSVVPIAKREWPYEQYF. The nucleotide sequence is TGCAGCGTTGTCCCGATAGCGAAGCGGGAGTGGCCCTACGAGCAGTACTTC.